This T cell receptor beta chain was sequenced during a study of yellow fever vaccine responses in identical twins. This CDR3 comprises 15 residues. Germline V CDR1 and CDR2: KGHDR, SFDVKD. V was cut by 5 bases and J by 6 bases, with 16 bases left in between. TCRdb recomputed calls from the RT-PCR reads with MiXCR, one row per CDR3 protein. The data show several thousand distinct CDR3 sequences, 65% to 80% seen once. Overall study results and limits: Reported findings indicate that twins' vaccine T cell responses seemed partially convergent, partially personalized.

Regarding this clonotype: The antigen is undetermined.

This sample comprised T cells from blood (PBMCs), unsorted or a sorted subset (not recorded which), obtained before or after yellow fever vaccination (not recorded which). The sequence came from a young woman who received the yellow fever vaccine. The chain has TRBV24-1 and TRBJ2-1; weak D call: TRBD2 (5 bases). CDR3 sequence reads: CATSVGRGFSNEQFF. CDR3 in DNA: TGTGCCACCAGTGTGGGGAGAGGCTTTAGCAATGAGCAGTTCTTC.